This entry is about one T cell receptor (beta chain). The data are from a study of blood T cell repertoires in COVID-19. Study at large: Samples representing acute and convalescent COVID-19 were sourced from the United States, Italy and Spain. In each case, the material was cDNA or gDNA derived from T cells, B-cell-depleted T cells, or PBMCs.

Original processing notes: Nucleated cell number was recorded as an estimate derived from reference gene primer amplification. Method: immunoSEQ multiplex PCR; TCRdb's copy keeps in-frame clones and lacks some. The V and J calls and clone size were taken over from that table, and D and trimming were inferred from the DNA. The data hold tens of thousands of clones, with 85% to 90% observed a single time. The ends lost 3 bases at V and 1 base at J; junction bases unmatched: 6. From germline, CDR1 is LNHNV and CDR2 YYDKDF (reference sequence). There are 16 residues in the CDR3. Material for sequencing was peripheral blood. The chain links TRBV15 to TRBJ2-5; TRBD1 matches 9 bases. The receptor was derived from a woman older than 75 with active or convalescent COVID-19. This CDR3 reads CATSRPQGAPQETQYF. DNA of the CDR3: TGTGCCACCAGCAGGCCACAGGGGGCGCCCCAAGAGACCCAGTACTTC.